The TCR beta chain under discussion was sequenced for a study of blood T cell repertoires in COVID-19 (dated by TCRdb to 2020 to 2022). Notes on the research overall: Samples from collaborators originated in the United States, Italy and Spain and spanned both the acute and convalescent phases of COVID-19. The material from the prospective study consisted of cDNA or gDNA derived from T cells, B-cell-depleted T cells, or PBMCs. Sample metadata almost always included a de-identified subject ID, COVID-19 status, age in years and sex. The repertoires were made available in a free public database intended to serve as a resource for research on the immune response to SARS-CoV-2. Where available, HLA class I and class II types were taken from metadata supplied by the sample provider and were not determined by assay-based typing. The samples were drawn from two sources: the first 160 participants of the ongoing ImmuneRACE study, and 1,200 or so subjects contributed by 6 global collaborators. The dataset comprised deeply sampled blood TCRbeta repertoires from subjects exposed to, actively infected with, or recovered from COVID-19. Results and caveats for the whole study, not just this receptor: The amount of clinical and demographic metadata varied by source and participant and was provided uncurated.

TCRbeta CDR3 regions were amplified from genomic DNA by means of the immunoSEQ Assay, a bias-controlled multiplex PCR. The authors' pipeline ran thus. The number of nucleated cells in each sample was estimated from the amplification of reference gene primers within the assay. To quantify the absolute abundance of each unique TCRbeta CDR3 rearrangement, sequence reads were collapsed and filtered. For each sample, productive Simpson clonality was calculated by taking the square root of Simpson's diversity index across productive rearrangements. TCRdb took over this immuneACCESS table, retaining in-frame rearrangements with V and J assigned. Such tables are incomplete; in checked studies, under half of the missing clones stem from an unresolved V gene, and the remainder is unexplained. The V and J calls and clone size were taken over from that table, and D and trimming were inferred from the DNA. The sample table contains 200,000 or so clones; only one count was recorded for around 81% of them. The biggest ten clones account for roughly 2.3% of the sample.

Deletion took 2 bases off V and 4 bases off J, with a span of 11 bases between the germline ends. The CDR3 contains 14 residues, cysteine and phenylalanine counted. The only DNA kept is the CDR3, 42 bases in frame from the first base. According to the germline V gene, CDR1 reads MNHEY and CDR2 reads SVGAGI. Comments on this clone: Its antigen specificity is not known. Qualities for individual bases were not recorded, and no much larger clone is one base off.

Each collaborating institution followed its own protocols to collect whole blood in K2EDTA tubes. For TCRbeta analysis, collaborators shipped samples as frozen whole blood, isolated PBMCs, or DNA extracted from either of those sample types. The receptor's source is a woman in her fifties or sixties with acute or convalescent COVID-19. Sample: peripheral blood. The chain employs TRBV6-5 and TRBJ1-2; the D gene lacks a confident call. Here the CDR3 is given as CASSYDQNLYGYTF. The DNA sequence follows: TGTGCCAGCAGTTACGATCAGAATCTCTATGGCTACACCTTC.